Listed below are T cell receptor beta chains from one sample, sequenced in a study of a mutant IDH1 vaccine in newly diagnosed glioma. Clones were read by immunoSEQ multiplex PCR, and TCRdb kept only the in-frame ones, dropping some. The sample holds roughly 43,000 clones; roughly 80% are singletons and the top ten take roughly 20%. Their antigens remain unidentified. The sequencing here drew on PBMCs, taken from a glioma patient whose treatment included an IDH1 peptide vaccine. Receptors originate from a man between 18 and 29 years old with glioma. Some clones in this sample may be carry-over from other donors' samples. Both conserved end residues are part of each CDR3. D genes are given only for firm matches.

cdr3_aa d_call v_call
CASSLSGANTEAFF - TRBV7-3
CASSYSAGPRRGYTF - TRBV6-5
CASSYDRYYGYTF - TRBV6-5
CASSGIAGGQETQYF TRBD2 TRBV5-1
CAWTRDRGFNSPLHF - TRBV30
CASSFMGYEQYF - TRBV28
CASSPRQGAYEQYF TRBD1 TRBV4-3
CASSYRSVSEQYF - TRBV7-9
CASSFSRAGNQPQHF - TRBV7-2
CASSLGRRPLGYGYTF - TRBV5-6